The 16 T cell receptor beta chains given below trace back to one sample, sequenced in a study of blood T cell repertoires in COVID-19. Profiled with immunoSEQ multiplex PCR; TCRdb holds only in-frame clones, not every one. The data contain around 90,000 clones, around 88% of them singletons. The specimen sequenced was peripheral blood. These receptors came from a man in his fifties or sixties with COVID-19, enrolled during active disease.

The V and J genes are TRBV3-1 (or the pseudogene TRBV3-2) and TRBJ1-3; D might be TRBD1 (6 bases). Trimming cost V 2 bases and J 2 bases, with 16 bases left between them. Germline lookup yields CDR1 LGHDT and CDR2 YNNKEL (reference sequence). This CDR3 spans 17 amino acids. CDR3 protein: CASSQPLLRQAGNTIYF. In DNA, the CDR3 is TGTGCCAGCAGCCAACCCCTTTTAAGACAGGCTGGAAACACCATATATTTT.

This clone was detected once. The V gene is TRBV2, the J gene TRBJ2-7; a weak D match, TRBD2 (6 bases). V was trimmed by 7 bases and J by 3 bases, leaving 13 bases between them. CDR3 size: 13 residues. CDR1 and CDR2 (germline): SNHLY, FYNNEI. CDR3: CASMVRGYYEQYF. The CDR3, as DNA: TGTGCCAGCATGGTCCGGGGGTACTACGAGCAGTACTTC.

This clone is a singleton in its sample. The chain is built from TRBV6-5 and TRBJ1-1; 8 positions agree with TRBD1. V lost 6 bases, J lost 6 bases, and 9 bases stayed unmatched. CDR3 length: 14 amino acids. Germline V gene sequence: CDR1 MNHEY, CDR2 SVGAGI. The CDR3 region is CASRGETGVAEAFF. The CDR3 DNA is TGTGCCAGCAGAGGGGAGACAGGGGTGGCTGAAGCTTTCTTT.

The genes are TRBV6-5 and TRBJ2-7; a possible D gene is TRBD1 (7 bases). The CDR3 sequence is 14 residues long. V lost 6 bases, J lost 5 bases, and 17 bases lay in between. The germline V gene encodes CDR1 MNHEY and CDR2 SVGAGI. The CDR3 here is CASSLQGGTNEQYF. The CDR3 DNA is TGTGCCAGCAGCCTTCAGGGGGGTACTAACGAGCAGTACTTC.

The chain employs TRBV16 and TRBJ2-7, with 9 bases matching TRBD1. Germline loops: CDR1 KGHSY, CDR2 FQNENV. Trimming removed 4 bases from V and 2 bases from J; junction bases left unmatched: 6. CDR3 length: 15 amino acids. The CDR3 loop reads CASSLDRGFPYEQYF. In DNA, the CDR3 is TGTGCCAGCAGCCTAGACAGGGGGTTTCCCTACGAGCAGTACTTC.

The CDR3 DNA reads TGTGCCAGCAGTTTCGCTAGCGTCAGTGAGCAGTTCTTC. Translated: CASSFASVSEQFF. V is TRBV12-3 or TRBV12-4 and J is TRBJ2-1; perhaps TRBD2 as D (6 bases). This CDR3 has 13 amino acids. The V and J ends lost 3 bases and 9 bases respectively, with 12 bases between them.

CDR3 DNA sequence: TGTGCCAGCAGTCGACAGGGCTTTGAGGAGACCCAGTACTTC. As protein: CASSRQGFEETQYF. The chain joins TRBV6-5 to TRBJ2-5, with 7 bases lining up with TRBD1. CDR1 is MNHEY and CDR2 is SVGAGI in the germline V gene. The CDR3 runs 14 residues. The V segment lost 5 bases and the J segment 5 bases; nucleotides outside the gene matches: 8.

This chain's CDR3 is CASSPLAGGPDTQYF. The DNA of the CDR3 is TGTGCCAGCAGCCCACTAGCGGGGGGACCAGATACGCAGTATTTT. V gene TRBV7-2 combines with J gene TRBJ2-3, with 12 bases that match TRBD2. CDR3 length equals 15 residues. V shed 5 bases, J shed 4 bases, and the junction held 4 bases outside the gene matches. Germline CDR1 and CDR2: SGHTA and FQGNSA.

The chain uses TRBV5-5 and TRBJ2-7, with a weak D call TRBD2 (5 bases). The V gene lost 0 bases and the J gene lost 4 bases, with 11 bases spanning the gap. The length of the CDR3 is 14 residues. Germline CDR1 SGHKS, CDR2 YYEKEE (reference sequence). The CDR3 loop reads CASSLDPRDYEQYF. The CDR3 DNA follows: TGTGCCAGCAGCTTGGACCCCCGGGATTACGAGCAGTACTTC. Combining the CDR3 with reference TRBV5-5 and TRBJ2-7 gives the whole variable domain DAGVTQSPTHLIKTRGQQVTLRCSPISGHKSVSWYQQVLGQGPQFIFQYYEKEERGRGNFPDRFSARQFPNYSSELNVNALLLGDSALYLCASSLDPRDYEQYFGPGTRLTVT.

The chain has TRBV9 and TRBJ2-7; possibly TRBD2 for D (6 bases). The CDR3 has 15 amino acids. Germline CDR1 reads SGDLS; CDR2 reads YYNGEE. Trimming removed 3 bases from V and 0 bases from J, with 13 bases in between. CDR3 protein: CASSAEGPSSYEQYF. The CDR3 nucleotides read TGTGCCAGCAGCGCGGAGGGTCCAAGCTCCTACGAGCAGTACTTC.

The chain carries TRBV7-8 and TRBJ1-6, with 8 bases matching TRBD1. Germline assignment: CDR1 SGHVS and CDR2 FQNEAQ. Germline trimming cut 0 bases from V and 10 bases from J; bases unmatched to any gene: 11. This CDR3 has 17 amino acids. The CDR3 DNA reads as TGTGCCAGCAGCTTAGCGGTCAGGGGGCGGGAAAGCTCACCCCTCCACTTT. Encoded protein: CASSLAVRGRESSPLHF.

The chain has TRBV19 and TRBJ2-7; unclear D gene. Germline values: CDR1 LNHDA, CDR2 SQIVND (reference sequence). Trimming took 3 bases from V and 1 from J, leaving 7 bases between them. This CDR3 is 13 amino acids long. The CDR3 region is CASSIGSSYEQYF. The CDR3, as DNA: TGTGCCAGTAGTATTGGCAGTTCCTACGAGCAGTACTTC.

CDR3 amino acids: CASSLGTATGNTIYF. CDR3 bases: TGCGCCAGCAGCCTCGGGACAGCAACTGGAAACACCATATATTTT. This rearrangement joins TRBV5-1 to TRBJ1-3; TRBD1 aligns across 7 bases. The CDR3 is 15 residues long. CDR1 and CDR2 (germline): SGHRS, YFSETQ. With 4 bases clipped from V and 2 bases from J, the junction kept 6 bases outside the gene matches.

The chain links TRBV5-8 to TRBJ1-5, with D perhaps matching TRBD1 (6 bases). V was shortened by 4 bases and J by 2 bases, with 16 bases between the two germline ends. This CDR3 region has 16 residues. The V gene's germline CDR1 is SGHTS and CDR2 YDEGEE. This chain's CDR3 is CASSEGQLAGNQPQHF. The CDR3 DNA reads TGTGCCAGCAGCGAAGGACAGTTGGCTGGCAATCAGCCCCAGCATTTT.

CDR3 in amino acids: CASSFYSGADWNTGELFF. In DNA, the CDR3 is TGTGCCAGCAGCTTCTACTCTGGGGCAGACTGGAACACCGGGGAGCTGTTTTTT. The chain combines TRBV5-4 with TRBJ2-2, with a tentative D call TRBD1 (5 bases). The CDR3 runs to 18 residues. The germline V and J ends were trimmed by 2 bases and 1 base, with 18 bases remaining between them. Germline lookup yields CDR1 SGHNT and CDR2 YYREEE (reference sequence).

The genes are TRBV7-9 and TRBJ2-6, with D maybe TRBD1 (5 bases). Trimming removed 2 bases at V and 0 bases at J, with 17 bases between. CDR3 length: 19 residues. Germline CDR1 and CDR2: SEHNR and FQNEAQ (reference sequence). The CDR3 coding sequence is TGTGCCAGCAGCTTACCCCAGCAGGGAAAACTCTCTGGGGCCAACGTCCTGACTTTC. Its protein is CASSLPQQGKLSGANVLTF.